This T cell receptor (beta chain) appears in the sequencing data of a study of T cells in Graves' hyperthyroidism and ophthalmopathy. The authors obtained PBMCs from over 8 ml of fresh peripheral blood. Trimming removed 3 bases from V and 0 bases from J, with 8 bases in between. This CDR3 has 14 amino acids. TCR beta CDR3 regions were amplified from RNA transcripts. HTBI primers drove first-round RT-PCR of the TCR CDR3. TCRdb re-analysed the multiplex PCR reads in MiXCR, keeping a single row per CDR3 protein. The sample shows about 620,000 distinct CDR3 sequences, around 15% of them seen only once. This clonotype was seen ten or more times. Antigen unknown. Study conclusions and caveats: The model foresaw ophthalmopathy a median 6.5 months prior to onset. Among clonotypes expanded in thyroid above 0.001, most were also found in blood. Ophthalmopathy could be told apart from stable hyperthyroidism with a 13 V-J model.

The gene calls are TRBV12-3 or TRBV12-4 and TRBJ2-5; D may be TRBD1 (6 bases). This clonotype originated in a woman aged 25 to 39 with Graves' hyperthyroidism. The sample was blood. CDR3 sequence (DNA): TGTGCCAGCAGTTTGGGGGCCCACCAAGAGACCCAGTACTTC. Its translation: CASSLGAHQETQYF.